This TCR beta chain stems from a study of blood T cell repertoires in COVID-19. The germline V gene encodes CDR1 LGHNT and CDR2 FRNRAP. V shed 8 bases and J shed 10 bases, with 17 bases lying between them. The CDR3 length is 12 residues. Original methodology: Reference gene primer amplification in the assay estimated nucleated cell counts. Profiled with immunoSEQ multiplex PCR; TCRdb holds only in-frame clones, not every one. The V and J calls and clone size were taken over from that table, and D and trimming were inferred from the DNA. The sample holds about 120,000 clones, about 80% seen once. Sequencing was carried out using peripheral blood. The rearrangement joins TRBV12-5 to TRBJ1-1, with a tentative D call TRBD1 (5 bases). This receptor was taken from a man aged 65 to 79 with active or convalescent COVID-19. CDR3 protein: CASRYPGGAAFF. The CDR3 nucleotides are TGTGCTAGTCGATATCCGGGGGGAGCAGCTTTCTTT.